A selection of T cell receptor beta chains follows, all from one sample in a study of shared clonotypes between healthy human individuals. Assay used: immunoSEQ multiplex PCR; TCRdb lists only in-frame clones, some missing. The sample includes 700,000 or so clones, approximately 75% seen only once; the top ten take 1.8%. The sample consisted of memory CD4+ T cells sorted from blood. Receptors were obtained from a woman in her 30s in good health. CDR3s include the opening cysteine and the closing phenylalanine or tryptophan. Each record gives: CDR3 DNA, CDR3 protein, clone size, J gene, V gene, D gene. A D gene is named only where the DNA matches it firmly. Clone size is shown for a subset of rows, as once, few, many or a class of expanded clone.

TGCAGCGTTGCCGGGGATTTGGAGACCCAGTACTTC | CSVAGDLETQYF | NA | TRBJ2-5 | TRBV29-1 | NA
TGTGCCAGCCATAGGCTTATTCGCAATCAGCCCCAGCATTTT | CASHRLIRNQPQHF | NA | TRBJ1-5 | TRBV28 | NA
TGCGCCAGCAGCTTGACAGGGAGCTCATCCTCTGGGGCCAACGTCCTGACTTTC | CASSLTGSSSSGANVLTF | NA | TRBJ2-6 | TRBV5-1 | NA
TGCGCCAGCAGCTTGGCCGACGGGGGAGCCGGGGAGCTGTTTTTT | CASSLADGGAGELFF | NA | TRBJ2-2 | TRBV5-1 | NA
TGCAGTGCTAGACCGGACTACGAGCAGTACTTC | CSARPDYEQYF | NA | TRBJ2-7 | TRBV20-1 | NA
TGCAGCGTTGATTCTAGCGGGACGTTCAATGAGCAGTTCTTC | CSVDSSGTFNEQFF | NA | TRBJ2-1 | TRBV29-1 | TRBD2
TGTGCCAGCAACTCAGGGCGGGAGACCCAGTACTTC | CASNSGRETQYF | NA | TRBJ2-5 | TRBV6-1 | NA
TGTGCCAGCAGGCCCCCGGACGCCCGCCGAGCTTTCTTT | CASRPPDARRAFF | NA | TRBJ1-1 | TRBV28 | NA
TGTGCCAGCAGCTCTAGCTGGGCAGAGCCCCAGCATTTT | CASSSSWAEPQHF | once | TRBJ1-5 | TRBV7-9 | NA
TGTGCCAGCAGCGACAGACTAGCGGGAGCCGCAGATACGCAGTATTTT | CASSDRLAGAADTQYF | few | TRBJ2-3 | TRBV9 | TRBD2
TGTGCCAGCAGCCCCTGGGAGGGTTGGGGCTACGAGCAGTACTTC | CASSPWEGWGYEQYF | NA | TRBJ2-7 | TRBV7-2 | TRBD2
TGTGCCAGCAGCTTAGTTCCTGCGGATGAGACCCAGTACTTC | CASSLVPADETQYF | few | TRBJ2-5 | TRBV7-2 | NA
TGCGCCAGCAGCCAAGATCTTGGAGGAGCCTATGGCTACACCTTC | CASSQDLGGAYGYTF | NA | TRBJ1-2 | TRBV4-1 | NA
TGTGCCAGTCGGGGACCGTGGGGGAATAGCAATCAGCCCCAGCATTTT | CASRGPWGNSNQPQHF | NA | TRBJ1-5 | TRBV19 | NA
TGTGCCAGCAGTCCTCAGGGTTTTGTCAGGTCTTTCTTT | CASSPQGFVRSFF | NA | TRBJ1-1 | TRBV27 | NA
TGCGCCAGCAGCCCCGGACTAGCGGGGTCTGGGGAGCAGTACTTC | CASSPGLAGSGEQYF | NA | TRBJ2-7 | TRBV5-1 | TRBD2
TGTGCCAGCAGTGCGACAGGGGTCACTGAAGCTTTCTTT | CASSATGVTEAFF | few | TRBJ1-1 | TRBV6-1 | TRBD1
TGTGCCAGTACTCCTGGACGGGGAGGTAGGGGAGAGCAGTACTTC | CASTPGRGGRGEQYF | NA | TRBJ2-7 | TRBV19 | NA
TGCAGCGTTGAGTGGCCAACTAGCACAGATACGCAGTATTTT | CSVEWPTSTDTQYF | once | TRBJ2-3 | TRBV29-1 | NA
TGTGCCAGCAGTTCACCTACGATGATTAAGGGGTCCATGAACACTGAAGCTTTCTTT | CASSSPTMIKGSMNTEAFF | NA | TRBJ1-1 | TRBV28 | NA
TGTGCCAGCAGCTTTGGACAGGGGGCTGGCGGGACCCAGTACTTC | CASSFGQGAGGTQYF | many | TRBJ2-5 | TRBV5-4 | TRBD1
TGTGCCAGCAGCTTAGCGGGGAGCTCAAACATTCAGTACTTC | CASSLAGSSNIQYF | NA | TRBJ2-4 | TRBV7-8 | NA
TGCGCCAGCAGCCAAGACAGTCTCCTAAACATTCAGTACTTC | CASSQDSLLNIQYF | NA | TRBJ2-4 | TRBV4-1 | NA
TGTGCCAGCGCCCTGGTTCCGGCGTCTGGGGCCAACGTCCTGACTTTC | CASALVPASGANVLTF | NA | TRBJ2-6 | TRBV5-4 | NA
TGTGCCAGCTCACCGTACCCCGACGGTGAGCAGTTCTTC | CASSPYPDGEQFF | NA | TRBJ2-1 | TRBV18 | NA
TGTGCCAGCAGCCGGTTGAGGGGGCGAGGCACAGATACGCAGTATTTT | CASSRLRGRGTDTQYF | NA | TRBJ2-3 | TRBV14 | TRBD1
TGTGCCAGCAGCTCATCCCCGGGAGCCTACGAGCAGTACTTC | CASSSSPGAYEQYF | NA | TRBJ2-7 | TRBV7-8 | NA
TGTGCCACTACGCCTAGCCTAGCGTGGACCGGGGAGCTGTTTTTT | CATTPSLAWTGELFF | few | TRBJ2-2 | TRBV19 | NA
TGTGCCAGCAGTGAGAACAGGGCTCCTCCCTACGAGCAGTACTTC | CASSENRAPPYEQYF | NA | TRBJ2-7 | TRBV28 | NA
TGTGCCATTCGGGATCGAGGTGAGCAGTTCTTC | CAIRDRGEQFF | NA | TRBJ2-1 | TRBV10-3 | NA
TGCGCCAGCAGTGATGGGCGCCCCGAGCAGTACTTC | CASSDGRPEQYF | NA | TRBJ2-7 | TRBV10-2 | NA
TGTGCCAGCTCTGAGGGAGGAGTTGACGCGCAGTACTTC | CASSEGGVDAQYF | NA | TRBJ2-7 | TRBV5-6 | NA
TGTGCCAGCAGTTCCTTCCAGGGGGGCGGCAATCAGCCCCAGCATTTT | CASSSFQGGGNQPQHF | NA | TRBJ1-5 | TRBV28 | TRBD1
TGCGCCAGCAGCTCCCAAGAGACCCAGTACTTC | CASSSQETQYF | many | TRBJ2-5 | TRBV5-1 | NA
TGTGCCAGCAGCCAATTCCGGTGGGAGCAGTACTTC | CASSQFRWEQYF | few | TRBJ2-7 | TRBV14 | NA
TGTGCCAGCAGCTTGATTGGAATTGATGATGAGCAGTTCTTC | CASSLIGIDDEQFF | few | TRBJ2-1 | TRBV5-4 | NA
TGTGCCAGCAGTTTTTTCGGACTAGCGTTTGGTGAGCAGTTCTTC | CASSFFGLAFGEQFF | NA | TRBJ2-1 | TRBV28 | TRBD2
TGTGCCAGCAGCCCGGGACGAGGAAATCAGCCCCAGCATTTT | CASSPGRGNQPQHF | NA | TRBJ1-5 | TRBV5-5 | NA
TGTGCCAGCAGCCAGGGACACGGTAGGTACGAGCAGTACTTC | CASSQGHGRYEQYF | NA | TRBJ2-7 | TRBV5-6 | NA
TGTGCCAGCAGCTGGCTAGCGGATTCCACAGATACGCAGTATTTT | CASSWLADSTDTQYF | NA | TRBJ2-3 | TRBV2 | TRBD2
TGTGCCAGTCAGGGAAATTGGAACACTGAAGCTTTCTTT | CASQGNWNTEAFF | once | TRBJ1-1 | TRBV7-9 | NA
TGCGCCAGCAGCTTATTAGCGGGAGGGCCCAATGAGCAGTTCTTC | CASSLLAGGPNEQFF | few | TRBJ2-1 | TRBV5-1 | TRBD2
TGCGCCAGCAGCTCCGGGACGGAGGGGTCGCCCCAGCATTTT | CASSSGTEGSPQHF | few | TRBJ1-5 | TRBV5-1 | NA
TGCGCCAGCAGTGAGTCACAGTCACGGACCTACGAGCAGTACTTC | CASSESQSRTYEQYF | NA | TRBJ2-7 | TRBV10-2 | NA
TGTGCCAGCAGTTTATTTCCCCGAGCGGGCTACACCTTC | CASSLFPRAGYTF | few | TRBJ1-2 | TRBV28 | NA
TGTGCCAGCAGTTCCATGGGGACTAGCGGGAGGCAGGACAATGAGCAGTTCTTC | CASSSMGTSGRQDNEQFF | NA | TRBJ2-1 | TRBV28 | TRBD2
TGTGCCAGCAGCTTAGCCGGATCCTACGAGCAGTACTTC | CASSLAGSYEQYF | few | TRBJ2-7 | TRBV7-9 | NA
TGTGCCAGCAGCTTAGTCGGCGGGCAGCCCCAGCATTTT | CASSLVGGQPQHF | NA | TRBJ1-5 | TRBV7-2 | NA
TGCAGTGGAGGGTGGATCGAGACCCAGTACTTC | CSGGWIETQYF | NA | TRBJ2-5 | TRBV20-1 | NA
TGTGCCAGTAGACGCGGACAGGGGGCGAGTCAGCCCCAGCATTTT | CASRRGQGASQPQHF | NA | TRBJ1-5 | TRBV19 | TRBD1
TGCGCCAGCAGCGAACAGACTAGCACAGATACGCAGTATTTT | CASSEQTSTDTQYF | NA | TRBJ2-3 | TRBV5-1 | NA
TGTGCCAGCCGCGTGACAGACTATGGCTACACCTTC | CASRVTDYGYTF | NA | TRBJ1-2 | TRBV28 | NA
TGCGCCAGCAGTGACCTCGGCCGAGCTAACTATGGCTACACCTTC | CASSDLGRANYGYTF | NA | TRBJ1-2 | TRBV10-2 | NA
TGCGCCAGCAGCTTGAAGGGGTTAACAGATACGCAGTATTTT | CASSLKGLTDTQYF | NA | TRBJ2-3 | TRBV5-1 | NA
TGTGCCAGCAGCTTGGCGGGCGGGAGGGCGATTTCCTACGAGCAGTACTTC | CASSLAGGRAISYEQYF | NA | TRBJ2-7 | TRBV11-2 | TRBD2
TGCGCCAGCAGCCAAAACACCGCGACAGGGGGTATAGGCTACACCTTC | CASSQNTATGGIGYTF | NA | TRBJ1-2 | TRBV5-1 | TRBD1
TGTGCCAGCAGCTTACAGGGTTACAATGAGCAGTTCTTC | CASSLQGYNEQFF | once | TRBJ2-1 | TRBV7-9 | NA
TGTGCCAGCAGTTTTCGCGCTCTGGTGGTTGGGGCCAACGTCCTGACTTTC | CASSFRALVVGANVLTF | NA | TRBJ2-6 | TRBV27 | NA